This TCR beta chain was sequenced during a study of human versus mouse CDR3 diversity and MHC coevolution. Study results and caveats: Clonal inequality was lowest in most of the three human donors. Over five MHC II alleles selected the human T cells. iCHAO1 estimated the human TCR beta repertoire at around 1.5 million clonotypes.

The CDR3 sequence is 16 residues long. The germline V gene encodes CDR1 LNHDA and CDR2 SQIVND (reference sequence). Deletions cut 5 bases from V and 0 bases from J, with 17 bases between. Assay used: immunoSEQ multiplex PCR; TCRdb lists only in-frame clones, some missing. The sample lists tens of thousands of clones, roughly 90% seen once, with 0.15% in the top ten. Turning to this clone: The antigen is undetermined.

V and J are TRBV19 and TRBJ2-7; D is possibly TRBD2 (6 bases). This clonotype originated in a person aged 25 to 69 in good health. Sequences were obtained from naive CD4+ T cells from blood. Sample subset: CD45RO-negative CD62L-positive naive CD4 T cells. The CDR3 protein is CASSSYRDSSSYEQYF. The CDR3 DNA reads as TGTGCCAGTAGTTCTTACCGGGACTCGAGCTCCTACGAGCAGTACTTC.